This T cell receptor beta chain was captured in a study of cytomegalovirus exposure and HLA in healthy donors. Whole-study findings and limits: Donors belonging to an Asian-associated ancestry cluster reportedly showed fewer N-insertions in productive TCRs than the roughly 670-donor mean, according to what a later analysis found.

Germline V gene sequence: CDR1 MNHNY, CDR2 SVGAGI (reference sequence). The CDR3 is 15 amino acids. With 7 bases clipped from V and 5 bases from J, the junction kept 10 bases outside the gene matches. The PCR was carried out with 60 Vbeta primers and 13 Jbeta primers. TCRdb's copy holds only in-frame clones and misses some; the assay was immunoSEQ multiplex PCR. The data contain some 150,000 clones, about four fifths of them seen just once; the ten biggest clones take up roughly 2%. The table lists this clone with a count of one. The antigen is unknown. The chain carries TRBV6-6 and TRBJ1-4; 7 nucleotides align to TRBD1. The TCR comes from a man aged 25-45 years in good health and CMV-seronegative. The material sequenced was PBMCs. The CDR3 DNA reads TGTGCCAGCACGCCTCTCAGGGGGGCGAATGAAAAACTGTTTTTT. Its translation: CASTPLRGANEKLFF.